The T cell receptor beta chain under discussion was sequenced for a study of shared clonotypes between healthy human individuals. Profiling relied on immunoSEQ multiplex PCR, and the TCRdb table lists in-frame clones only, not all of them. The sample holds about 2.1 million clones, approximately 94% seen once. CDR3 length: 14 amino acids. Germline CDR1 SGDLS, CDR2 YYNGEE. Trimming left V 3 bases short and J 0 bases short, with 7 bases between. Naive CD8 cells comprised CD45RO-negative, CCR7-positively selected cells, excluding terminally differentiated effector memory CD45RA+ cells. The chain employs TRBV9 and TRBJ2-4; D remains ambiguous. Sequenced: naive CD8+ T cells from PBMCs. The TCR was taken from a man aged 18-30 years in good health. Some clones in this sample may be carry-over from other donors' samples. The CDR3 DNA follows: TGTGCCAGCAGCGGAGAGCTAGCCAAAAACATTCAGTACTTC. Translating gives CASSGELAKNIQYF.